This T cell receptor (beta chain) comes out of a study of metastatic and nonmetastatic thyroid tumors (dated by TCRdb to the early 2020s). With respect to the entire study: The researchers compared repertoires between peripheral blood samples and tumor or nodule tissue samples from patients with malignant or benign thyroid disease.

No treatment had been received by any patient before thyroid surgery. Using T-cell receptor beta sequencing, the study looked back at clinical samples from patients collected from about 2011 to 2018. Broad study findings and their caveats: In both blood and tumor samples, TCR beta diversity was reported to be significantly higher in malignant tumors than in benign nodules.

Trimming at the junction amounts to 6 bases on V and 1 base on J, and the germline ends lie 12 bases apart. CDR1 SNHLY and CDR2 FYNNEI were looked up in the germline V gene. The CDR3 measures 14 amino acids from cysteine to phenylalanine. Just CDR3 DNA is preserved here, 42 bases in frame from base 1. This clone has at least ten counts. Which antigen it targets is not known. Per-nucleotide qualities are absent, and no much larger clonotype sits a single base away. The library was built by means of PCR. This sample was sequenced with an Illumina HiSeq 4000. High-throughput sequencing was used to profile the TCR beta-chain CDR3 region of every patient. In the original analysis: CDR3 differences across clinicopathological groups were used to build a classifier for discriminating distant-metastatic papillary thyroid cancer patients. The Shannon index was used to measure repertoire diversity, and the Morisita-Horn index was used to measure how similar tumor and blood repertoires were. TCRdb ran its own pipeline on the public reads, namely fastp trimming at Q25 and MiXCR clone calling, and kept in-frame beta chains. TCRdb's processing, not the authors' own work, is the source of the V and J calls. This sample holds around 16,000 clones; roughly 14% were observed only once. Around a sixth of the sample comes from the top ten.

The chain joins TRBV2 to TRBJ1-1; a tentative D match to TRBD1 spans 5 bases. This TCR was recovered from a female donor with papillary thyroid cancer or a benign thyroid nodule (not recorded which). Some clones in this sample may be carry-over from other donors' samples. Sequencing input: blood. CDR3 reads: CASRGLQPNTEAFF. Here is the DNA: TGTGCCAGCAGGGGACTCCAGCCGAACACTGAAGCTTTCTTT. Here the CDR3 is joined to the reference TRBV2 and TRBJ1-1 genes, and the full variable domain is: EPEVTQTPSHQVTQMGQEVILRCVPISNHLYFYWYRQILGQKVEFLVSFYNNEISEKSEIFDDQFSVERPDGSNFTLKIRSTKLEDSAMYFCASRGLQPNTEAFFGQGTRLTVV.